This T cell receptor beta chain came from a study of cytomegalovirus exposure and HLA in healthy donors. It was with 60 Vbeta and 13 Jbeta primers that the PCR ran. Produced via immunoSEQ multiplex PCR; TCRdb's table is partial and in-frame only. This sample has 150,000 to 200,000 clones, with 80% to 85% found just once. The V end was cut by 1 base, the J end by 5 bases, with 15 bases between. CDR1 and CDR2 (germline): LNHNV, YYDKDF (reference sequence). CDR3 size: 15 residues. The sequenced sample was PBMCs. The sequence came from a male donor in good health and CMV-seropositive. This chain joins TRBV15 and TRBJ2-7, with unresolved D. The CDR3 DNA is TGTGCCACCAGCAGAGGGCGGTCCGGTCTTGACGAGCAGTACTTC. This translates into CATSRGRSGLDEQYF. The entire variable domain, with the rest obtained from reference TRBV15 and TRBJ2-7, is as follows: DAMVIQNPRYQVTQFGKPVTLSCSQTLNHNVMYWYQQKSSQAPKLLFHYYDKDFNNEADTPDNFQSRRPNTSFCFLDIRSPGLGDTAMYLCATSRGRSGLDEQYFGPGTRLTVT.